A single sample gave rise to the 7 T cell receptor beta chains below, sequenced in a study of Graves' ophthalmopathy and Graves' hyperthyroidism. Amplification of TCR beta CDR3 regions used RNA transcripts. The workflow started with a first-round RT-PCR run with HTBI primers and then moved on to a second-round multiplex PCR. TCRdb itself ran the multiplex PCR reads through MiXCR, one entry per CDR3 protein. Among 500,000 to 800,000 distinct CDR3 sequences, more than 40% were seen once, and the ten largest hold 2.5% to 3.5%. The sequencing sample was made of peripheral blood. The receptors originated from an adult man with Graves' ophthalmopathy.

The rearrangement links TRBV20-1 to TRBJ1-6; 10 nucleotides agree with TRBD1. Germline V gene lookup returns CDR1 DFQATT and CDR2 SNEGSKA (reference sequence). V gave up 0 bases and J gave up 10 bases; unmatched junction bases: 6. The CDR3 runs to 15 residues. CDR3 in DNA: TGCAGTGCTAGAGATTGGAGGGACAGGGGCTCACCCCTCCACTTT. This gives the protein CSARDWRDRGSPLHF.

At least ten counts were recorded for this clonotype. The V gene is TRBV29-1, the J gene TRBJ1-1; D call uncertain. Germline V lookup: CDR1 SQVTM, CDR2 ANQGSEA. V dropped 3 bases and J dropped 8 bases, with 13 bases sitting between them. The CDR3 runs 12 residues. The CDR3 reads CSVDSASEEAFF. The DNA of the CDR3 is TGCAGCGTTGATTCAGCTAGCGAGGAAGCTTTCTTT. The full variable domain, completed using reference TRBV29-1 and TRBJ1-1, is SAVISQKPSRDICQRGTSLTIQCQVDSQVTMMFWYRQQPGQSLTLIATANQGSEATYESGFVIDKFPISRPNLTFSTLTVSNMSPEDSSIYLCSVDSASEEAFFGQGTRLTVV.

V is TRBV12-3 or TRBV12-4 and J is TRBJ2-1; TRBD2 matches 10 bases. The ends lost 8 bases at V and 6 bases at J; junction bases unmatched: 7. The CDR3 loop spans 14 amino acids. This CDR3 is CASGRSGRGNEQFF. CDR3 coding DNA: TGTGCCAGCGGTCGGAGCGGGAGGGGCAATGAGCAGTTCTTC.

This clonotype has a handful of counts. The gene calls are TRBV29-1 and TRBJ2-3; D unclear. The CDR3 totals 10 residues. The V end was cut by 8 bases, the J end by 0 bases, with 3 bases between. The germline CDR1 and CDR2 sequences are SQVTM and ANQGSEA. CDR3 sequence reads: CSLSTDTQYF. Written as DNA, the CDR3 is TGCAGCCTAAGCACAGATACGCAGTATTTT.

This clonotype came up once. The chain employs TRBV5-6 and TRBJ1-2; unclear D gene. The germline V gene has CDR1 SGHDT and CDR2 YYEEEE. Trimming stripped 3 bases from V and 5 bases from J, with 20 bases between. This CDR3 has 16 residues. The CDR3 DNA reads TGTGCCAGCAGCTCTATCGGACTAGCGGGGAATTATGGCTACACCTTC. Translation gives CASSSIGLAGNYGYTF.

Only a few counts were recorded for this clonotype. J is TRBJ2-2 and V is TRBV19; D possibly corresponds to TRBD1 (5 bases). The CDR3 loop spans 15 amino acids. Trimming pared 6 bases from V and 3 bases from J, leaving 14 bases between. In germline, CDR1 is LNHDA, CDR2 SQIVND (reference sequence). The CDR3 protein is CASRHLTEDTGELFF. CDR3 nucleotide sequence: TGTGCCAGTAGGCACCTGACAGAGGACACCGGGGAGCTGTTTTTT.

This clonotype has ten or more counts. The genes are TRBV5-5 and TRBJ2-7, with D tentatively TRBD2 (6 bases). This CDR3 is 14 amino acids long. The germline V gene has CDR1 SGHKS and CDR2 YYEKEE (reference sequence). The germline V and J ends were trimmed by 0 bases and 5 bases, with 12 bases remaining between them. In nucleotides, the CDR3 is TGTGCCAGCAGCTTGGCCAGCGGGTCACACGAGCAGTACTTC. Translation gives CASSLASGSHEQYF.